The rows below give T cell receptor beta chains drawn from one sample of a study of blood T cell repertoires in COVID-19. Only in-frame clones appear in the TCRdb table, and some are missing; sequencing was by immunoSEQ multiplex PCR. There are approximately 170,000 clones in the sample; 85% to 95% occur only once, and less than 2% lies in the top ten. The specimen was peripheral blood. These receptors were collected from a woman aged 55 to 70 with COVID-19, enrolled during active disease. CDR3s include the opening cysteine and the closing phenylalanine or tryptophan. A D gene is named only where the DNA matches it firmly. Clone size, where shown, is once, few, many, or a class for clones that have expanded.

CDR3 protein,CDR3 DNA,CDR3 length,clone size,D gene,J gene,V gene
CASSVGGGRQDTQYF,TGTGCCAGCAGCGTAGGGGGGGGCAGGCAAGATACGCAGTATTTT,15,NA,NA,TRBJ2-3,TRBV9
CASSYRDRDYGYTF,TGTGCCAGTAGTTACCGGGACAGGGACTATGGCTACACCTTC,14,NA,TRBD1,TRBJ1-2,TRBV19
CASSQGIGKNTEAFF,TGTGCCAGCAGCCAGGGGATTGGAAAGAACACTGAAGCTTTCTTT,15,NA,NA,TRBJ1-1,TRBV7-2
CASSQDRAEQYF,TGTGCCAGCAGCCAGGACAGGGCCGAGCAGTACTTC,12,NA,TRBD1,TRBJ2-7,TRBV5-4
CASSLGVTGSYEQYF,TGTGCCAGCAGCTTAGGAGTGACAGGGTCCTACGAGCAGTACTTC,15,NA,TRBD1,TRBJ2-7,TRBV7-2
CASSLGRRSNQPQHF,TGTGCCAGCAGCTTAGGGAGGAGAAGCAATCAGCCCCAGCATTTT,15,few,NA,TRBJ1-5,TRBV7-2
CSVSGTSGGTQIYNEQFF,TGCAGCGTTTCGGGGACTAGCGGGGGGACTCAGATCTACAATGAGCAGTTCTTC,18,NA,TRBD2,TRBJ2-1,TRBV29-1
CASSSSRGIVYGYTF,TGTGCCAGCAGCTCGTCCCGGGGTATAGTTTATGGCTACACCTTC,15,NA,NA,TRBJ1-2,TRBV7-2
CASSQAGQGLYEKLFF,TGTGCCAGCAGCCAGGCAGGACAGGGGCTTTATGAAAAACTGTTTTTT,16,NA,TRBD1,TRBJ1-4,TRBV3-1/TRBV3-2
CASSMGQGRTEAFF,TGTGCCAGTAGTATGGGACAGGGAAGAACTGAAGCTTTCTTT,14,NA,TRBD1,TRBJ1-1,TRBV19
CASSNRVEGELFF,TGTGCCAGCAGCAACAGGGTTGAGGGGGAGCTGTTTTTT,13,NA,NA,TRBJ2-2,TRBV6-2/TRBV6-3
CASRGASGSWSNEQFF,TGTGCCAGCAGGGGGGCTAGCGGTAGTTGGTCCAATGAGCAGTTCTTC,16,once,NA,TRBJ2-1,TRBV4-2
CASSGRTGAGQPQHF,TGTGCCAGCAGCGGGCGGACAGGGGCTGGCCAGCCCCAGCATTTT,15,NA,TRBD1,TRBJ1-5,TRBV7-2
CASSYHRTDGYTF,TGTGCCAGCAGTTACCATCGGACAGATGGCTACACCTTC,13,once,NA,TRBJ1-2,TRBV6-2/TRBV6-3
CASSQGQQETQYF,TGTGCCAGCAGCCAAGGGCAGCAAGAGACCCAGTACTTC,13,NA,NA,TRBJ2-5,TRBV4-2
CAWSVWTSGGPRGETQYF,TGTGCCTGGAGTGTTTGGACTAGCGGGGGCCCCCGGGGAGAGACCCAGTACTTC,18,NA,TRBD2,TRBJ2-5,TRBV30
CASSLDTAGSYEQFF,TGTGCCAGCAGCTTAGATACAGCGGGGAGTTATGAGCAGTTCTTC,15,NA,TRBD2,TRBJ2-1,TRBV11-2
CATSDPRVGSGNEQFF,TGTGCCACCAGTGATCCCCGGGTCGGTAGCGGCAATGAGCAGTTCTTC,16,NA,NA,TRBJ2-1,TRBV24-1
CASRVGNTIYF,TGTGCCAGTAGGGTCGGGAACACCATATATTTT,11,NA,NA,TRBJ1-3,TRBV19
CASSPTGTGQETQYF,TGTGCTAGCAGCCCCACAGGGACAGGCCAAGAGACCCAGTACTTC,15,NA,TRBD1,TRBJ2-5,TRBV7-7
CASSLQSGGGPDEQYF,TGTGCCAGCAGCCTCCAGAGCGGGGGCGGACCGGACGAGCAGTACTTC,16,few,TRBD2,TRBJ2-7,TRBV7-9
CASSPQNIRTQYF,TGTGCCAGCAGCCCTCAGAACATAAGGACCCAGTACTTC,13,NA,NA,TRBJ2-5,TRBV5-6
CASGTSTTQYF,TGTGCCAGCGGGACTAGCACCACGCAGTATTTT,11,NA,TRBD2,TRBJ2-3,TRBV9
CASSTRQENEKLFF,TGTGCCAGCAGCACTAGACAGGAGAATGAAAAACTGTTTTTT,14,NA,NA,TRBJ1-4,TRBV5-5
CASSLELPFSYNEQFF,TGTGCCAGCAGCTTAGAACTGCCGTTCTCCTACAATGAGCAGTTCTTC,16,NA,NA,TRBJ2-1,TRBV7-8
CASSFSSSGNTEAFF,TGCGCCAGCAGCTTCTCCTCCAGTGGGAACACTGAAGCTTTCTTT,15,NA,NA,TRBJ1-1,TRBV5-1
CASSQSGGGSTDTQYF,TGTGCCAGCAGCCAGTCGGGCGGGGGAAGCACAGATACGCAGTATTTT,16,NA,TRBD2,TRBJ2-3,TRBV7-3